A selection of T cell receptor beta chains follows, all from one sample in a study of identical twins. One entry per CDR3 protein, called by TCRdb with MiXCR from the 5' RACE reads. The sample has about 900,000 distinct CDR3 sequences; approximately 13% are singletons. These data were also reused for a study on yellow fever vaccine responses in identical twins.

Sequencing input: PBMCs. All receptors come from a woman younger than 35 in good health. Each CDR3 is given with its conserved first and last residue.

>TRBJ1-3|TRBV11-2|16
CASSSLRGESGNTIYF
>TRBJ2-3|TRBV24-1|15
CATGLAGARADTQYF
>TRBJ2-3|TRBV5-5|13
CASSPVRTDTQYF
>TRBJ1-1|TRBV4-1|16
CASSTGTDFMNTKAFF
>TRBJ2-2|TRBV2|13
CASKEGFTGELFF
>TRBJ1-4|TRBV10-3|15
CAISAADRTNEKLFF
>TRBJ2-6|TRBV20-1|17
CSAKQGGLVSGANVLTF
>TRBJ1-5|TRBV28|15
CASSRTGKSNQPQHF
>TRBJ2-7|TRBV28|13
CASSSPLSNEQYF
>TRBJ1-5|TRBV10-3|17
CAISDVGQGINGQPQHF
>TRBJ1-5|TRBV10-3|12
CASAGLNQPQHF
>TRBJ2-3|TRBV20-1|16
CSAGRLAGDSTDTQYF
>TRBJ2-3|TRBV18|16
CASSPGQSSSTDTQYF
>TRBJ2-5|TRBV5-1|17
CASSQGTSGSPGETQYF
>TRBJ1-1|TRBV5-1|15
CASSLPGTGFTEAFF
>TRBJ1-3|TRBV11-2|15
CASSFKWVSGNTIYF
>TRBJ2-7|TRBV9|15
CASSREWDHLYEQYF
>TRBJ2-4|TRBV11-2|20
CASSSRTSGGTTLAKNIQYF
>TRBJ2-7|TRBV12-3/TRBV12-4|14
CASSHPGVVYEQYF
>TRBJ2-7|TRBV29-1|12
CSVDGQNYEQYF
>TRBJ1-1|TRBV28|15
CASSFLDREGTEAFF
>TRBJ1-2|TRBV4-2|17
CASSLRDTLTDNYGYTF
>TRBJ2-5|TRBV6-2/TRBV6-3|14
CASSYSGGAETQYF
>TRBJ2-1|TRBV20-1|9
CSGPGLQFF
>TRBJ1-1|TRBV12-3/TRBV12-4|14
CASSFIGADTEAFF
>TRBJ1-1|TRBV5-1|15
CASSLAGSTYTEAFF
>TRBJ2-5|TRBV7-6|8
CDVPAQYF
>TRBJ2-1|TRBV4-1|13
CASSQAVGHEQFF
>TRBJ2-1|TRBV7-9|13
CASSLGIKNEQFF
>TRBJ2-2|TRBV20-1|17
CSARDVDRGRYTGELFF
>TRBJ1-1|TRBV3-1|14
CASSSTGVGTEAFF
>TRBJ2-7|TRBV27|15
CASSPAGTPHYEQYF
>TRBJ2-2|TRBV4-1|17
CASSQGVGGTYTGELFF
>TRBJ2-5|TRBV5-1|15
CASSPGLAGEWTQYF
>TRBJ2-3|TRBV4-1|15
CASSQAGFYTDTQYF
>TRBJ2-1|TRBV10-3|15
CAISESSSGSNEQFF
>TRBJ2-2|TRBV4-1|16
CASSLHRDGYSGELFF
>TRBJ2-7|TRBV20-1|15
CSAKRLAGLSYEQYF
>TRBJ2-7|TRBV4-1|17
CASSPTLGLETSYEQYF
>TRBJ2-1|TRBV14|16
CASSPSLRGDDNEQFF
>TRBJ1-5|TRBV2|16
CASKTGPENSNQPQHF
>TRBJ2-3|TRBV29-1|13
CSVYTDDTDTQYF
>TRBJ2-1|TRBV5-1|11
CASRSNVEQFF
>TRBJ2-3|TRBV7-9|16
CASSLGDRGPTDTQYF
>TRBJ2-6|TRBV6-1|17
CASSEALWGSGANVLTF
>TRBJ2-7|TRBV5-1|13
CASSAQTGGEQYF
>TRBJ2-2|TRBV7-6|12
CASSLGARELFF
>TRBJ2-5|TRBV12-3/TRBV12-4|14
CASSYRGPQETQYF
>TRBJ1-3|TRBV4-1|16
CASSQAPREVRNTIYF
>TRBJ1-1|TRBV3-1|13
CASSQGVGSDAFF
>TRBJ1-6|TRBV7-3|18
CASSLRSGGGVGNSPLHF
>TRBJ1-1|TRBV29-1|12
CSVEGEDTEAFF
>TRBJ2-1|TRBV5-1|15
CASSLSGEPYNEQFF
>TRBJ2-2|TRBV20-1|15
CSAPLRGMNTGELFF